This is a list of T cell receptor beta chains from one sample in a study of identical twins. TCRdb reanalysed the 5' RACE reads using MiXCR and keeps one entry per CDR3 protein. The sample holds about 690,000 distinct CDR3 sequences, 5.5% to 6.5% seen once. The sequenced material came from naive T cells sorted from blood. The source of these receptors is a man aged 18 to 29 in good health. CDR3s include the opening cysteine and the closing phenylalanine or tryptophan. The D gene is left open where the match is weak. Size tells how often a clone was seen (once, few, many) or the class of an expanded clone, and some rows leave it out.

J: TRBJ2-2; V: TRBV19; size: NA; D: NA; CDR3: CASSMSWRVQGTGELFF; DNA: TGTGCCAGTAGTATGAGTTGGCGAGTCCAGGGGACCGGGGAGCTGTTTTTT
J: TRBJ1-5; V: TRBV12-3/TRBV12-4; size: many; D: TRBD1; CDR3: CASSRRDRVNQPQHF; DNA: TGTGCCAGCAGCCGCAGGGACAGGGTCAATCAGCCCCAGCATTTT
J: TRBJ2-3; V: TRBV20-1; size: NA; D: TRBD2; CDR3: CSASSGTRPTDTQYF; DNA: TGCAGTGCTAGTAGCGGGACTAGACCCACAGATACGCAGTATTTT
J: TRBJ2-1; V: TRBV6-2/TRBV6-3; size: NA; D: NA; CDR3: CASSTFSGVGGNEQFF; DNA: TGTGCCAGCAGTACGTTTTCAGGAGTGGGAGGCAATGAGCAGTTCTTC
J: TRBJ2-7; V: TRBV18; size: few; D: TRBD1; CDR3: CASSPRQGSTYEQYF; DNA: TGTGCCAGCTCACCAAGACAGGGGTCGACCTACGAGCAGTACTTC
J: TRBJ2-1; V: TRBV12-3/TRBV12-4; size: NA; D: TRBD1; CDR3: CASRTGTGGVGEQFF; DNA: TGTGCCAGCAGGACCGGGACAGGGGGTGTCGGTGAGCAGTTCTTC
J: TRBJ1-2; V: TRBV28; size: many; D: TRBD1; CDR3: CASSRPDRVNYGYTF; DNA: TGTGCCAGCAGTCGACCGGACAGGGTTAACTATGGCTACACCTTC
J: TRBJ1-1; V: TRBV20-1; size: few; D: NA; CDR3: CSARDPRRGEAFF; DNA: TGCAGTGCTAGAGACCCTCGCCGGGGTGAAGCTTTCTTT
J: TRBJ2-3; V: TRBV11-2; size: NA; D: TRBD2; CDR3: CASSRRGLAGVGTDTQYF; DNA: TGTGCCAGCAGCAGACGGGGACTAGCGGGAGTGGGCACAGATACGCAGTATTTT
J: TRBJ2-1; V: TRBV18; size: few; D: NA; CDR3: CASSPPAGSGNEQFF; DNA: TGTGCCAGCTCACCACCGGCAGGTTCGGGCAATGAGCAGTTCTTC
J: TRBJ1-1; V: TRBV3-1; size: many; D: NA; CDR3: CASSPPHPSIQNTEAFF; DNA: TGTGCCAGCAGCCCCCCGCACCCAAGTATCCAGAACACTGAAGCTTTCTTT
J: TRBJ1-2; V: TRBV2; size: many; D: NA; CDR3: CASSEGPGDQGGYTF; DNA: TGTGCCAGCAGTGAGGGGCCAGGAGATCAAGGAGGCTACACCTTC
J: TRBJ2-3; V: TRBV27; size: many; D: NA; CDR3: CASSLRATDTQYF; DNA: TGTGCCAGCAGTCTGCGGGCCACAGATACGCAGTATTTT
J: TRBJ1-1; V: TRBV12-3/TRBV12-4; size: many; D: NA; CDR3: CASSLLLVEAFF; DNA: TGTGCCAGCAGTTTGCTGTTGGTTGAAGCTTTCTTT
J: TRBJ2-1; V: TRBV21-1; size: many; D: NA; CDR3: CASKEGNEQFF; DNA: TGTGCCAGCAAGGAAGGCAATGAGCAGTTCTTC
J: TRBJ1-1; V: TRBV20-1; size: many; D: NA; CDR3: CSASWDNTEAFF; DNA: TGCAGTGCTAGTTGGGACAACACTGAAGCTTTCTTT
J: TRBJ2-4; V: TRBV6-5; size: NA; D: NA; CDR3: CASSYSPGPLAKNIQYF; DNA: TGTGCCAGCAGTTACTCGCCAGGGCCCTTAGCCAAAAACATTCAGTACTTC
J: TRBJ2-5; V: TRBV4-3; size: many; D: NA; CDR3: CASSDTQGETQYF; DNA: TGCGCCAGCAGCGACACCCAAGGAGAGACCCAGTACTTC
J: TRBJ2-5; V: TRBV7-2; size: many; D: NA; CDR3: CASSLVRAGETQYF; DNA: TGTGCCAGCAGCCTAGTTAGGGCGGGGGAGACCCAGTACTTC
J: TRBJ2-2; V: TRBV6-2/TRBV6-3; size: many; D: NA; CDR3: CASSYTGAGELFF; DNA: TGTGCCAGCAGTTACACCGGGGCCGGGGAGCTGTTTTTT
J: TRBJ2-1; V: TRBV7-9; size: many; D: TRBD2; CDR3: CASSYGLAGVWYNEQFF; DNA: TGTGCCAGCAGTTATGGACTAGCGGGAGTCTGGTACAATGAGCAGTTCTTC
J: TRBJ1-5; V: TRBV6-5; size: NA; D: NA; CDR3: CASSYSGLNQPQHF; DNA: TGTGCCAGCAGTTACTCGGGACTCAATCAGCCCCAGCATTTT
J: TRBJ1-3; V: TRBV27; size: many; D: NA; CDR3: CASSLMSSGNTIYF; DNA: TGTGCCAGCAGTTTAATGAGCTCTGGAAACACCATATATTTT
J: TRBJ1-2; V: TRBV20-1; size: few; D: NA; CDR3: CSARAGIYGYTF; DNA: TGCAGTGCTAGAGCGGGGATCTATGGCTACACCTTC
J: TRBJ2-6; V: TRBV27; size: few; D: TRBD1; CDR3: CASSSIGTGLGGANVLTF; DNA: TGTGCCAGCAGTTCTATCGGGACAGGGCTTGGTGGGGCCAACGTCCTGACTTTC
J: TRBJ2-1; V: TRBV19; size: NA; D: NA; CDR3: CASSIGTGTEHPYNEQFF; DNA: TGTGCCAGTAGTATAGGGACCGGGACGGAACATCCCTACAATGAGCAGTTCTTC
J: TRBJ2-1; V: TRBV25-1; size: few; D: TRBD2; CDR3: CASGGRAGVINEQFF; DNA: TGTGCCAGCGGTGGGCGAGCGGGAGTGATCAATGAGCAGTTCTTC
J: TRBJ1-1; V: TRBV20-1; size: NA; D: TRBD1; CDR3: CSASTGDMNTEAFF; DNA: TGCAGTGCTAGTACAGGGGACATGAACACTGAAGCTTTCTTT
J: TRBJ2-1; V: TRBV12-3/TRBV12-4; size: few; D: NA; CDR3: CASSPQGTEQFF; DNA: TGTGCCAGCAGTCCACAGGGTACCGAGCAGTTCTTC
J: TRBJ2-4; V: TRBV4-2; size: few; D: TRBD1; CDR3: CASSQGGQGVVFGNIQYF; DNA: TGTGCCAGCAGCCAAGGGGGACAGGGGGTTGTCTTCGGGAACATTCAGTACTTC
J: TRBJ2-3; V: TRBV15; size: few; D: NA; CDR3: CATSRAPALYTDTQYF; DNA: TGTGCCACCAGCAGAGCCCCAGCCCTCTACACAGATACGCAGTATTTT
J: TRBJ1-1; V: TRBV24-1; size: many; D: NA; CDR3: CATSAGGGANTEAFF; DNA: TGTGCCACCAGTGCCGGTGGGGGGGCCAACACTGAAGCTTTCTTT
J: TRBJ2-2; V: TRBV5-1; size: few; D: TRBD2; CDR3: CASSLGGGANTGELFF; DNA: TGCGCCAGCAGCTTGGGCGGGGGAGCGAACACCGGGGAGCTGTTTTTT
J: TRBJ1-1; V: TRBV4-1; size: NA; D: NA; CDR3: CASSPSGPAHGEAFF; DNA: TGCGCCAGCAGCCCTTCGGGGCCCGCCCACGGTGAAGCTTTCTTT
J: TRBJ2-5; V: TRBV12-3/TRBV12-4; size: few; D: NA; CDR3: CASSFSGGRETQYF; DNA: TGTGCCAGCAGTTTCTCGGGTGGGCGGGAGACCCAGTACTTC
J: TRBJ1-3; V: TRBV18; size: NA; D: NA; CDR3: CASSPTFSGNTIYF; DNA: TGTGCCAGCTCACCAACGTTCTCTGGAAACACCATATATTTT
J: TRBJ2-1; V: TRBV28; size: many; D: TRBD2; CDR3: CASGLAGGSNEQFF; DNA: TGTGCCAGTGGGCTAGCGGGAGGCTCCAATGAGCAGTTCTTC
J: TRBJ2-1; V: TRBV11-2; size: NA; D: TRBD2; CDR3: CASSLFPGLAGGPRNEQFF; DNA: TGTGCCAGCAGCCTTTTTCCGGGACTAGCGGGAGGGCCCCGGAATGAGCAGTTCTTC
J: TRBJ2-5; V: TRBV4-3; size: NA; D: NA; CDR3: CASSQDLAGWETQYF; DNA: TGCGCCAGCAGCCAAGATCTCGCAGGGTGGGAGACCCAGTACTTC
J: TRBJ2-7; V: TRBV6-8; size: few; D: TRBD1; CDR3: CASSSDRERNEQYF; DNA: TGTGCCAGCAGTTCGGACAGGGAAAGAAACGAGCAGTACTTC
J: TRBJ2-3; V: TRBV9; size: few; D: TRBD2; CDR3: CASRDQPGLAGVGPTDTQYF; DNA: TGTGCCAGCAGGGATCAACCGGGACTAGCGGGAGTAGGTCCTACAGATACGCAGTATTTT
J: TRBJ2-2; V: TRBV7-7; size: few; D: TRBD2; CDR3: CASSVDRSGSPLNNTGELFF; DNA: TGTGCCAGCAGCGTCGATCGTAGCGGGAGCCCCTTAAATAACACCGGGGAGCTGTTTTTT
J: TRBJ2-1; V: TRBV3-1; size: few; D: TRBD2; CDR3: CASSQYSGRALNNEQFF; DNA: TGTGCCAGCAGCCAATATAGCGGGAGGGCCCTCAACAATGAGCAGTTCTTC
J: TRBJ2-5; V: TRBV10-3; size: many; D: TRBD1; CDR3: CAISESDRGPETQYF; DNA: TGTGCCATCAGTGAGTCGGACAGGGGTCCAGAGACCCAGTACTTC
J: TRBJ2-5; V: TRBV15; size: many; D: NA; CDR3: CATSLYRGAQGTQYF; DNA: TGTGCCACCAGCCTCTACCGGGGCGCGCAGGGGACCCAGTACTTC
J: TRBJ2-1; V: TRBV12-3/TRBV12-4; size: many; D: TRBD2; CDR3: CASSRGTSGSNEQFF; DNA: TGTGCCAGCAGCCGAGGGACTAGCGGGAGCAATGAGCAGTTCTTC
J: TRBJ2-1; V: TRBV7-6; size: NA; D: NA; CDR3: CASSPRTTNEQFF; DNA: TGTGCCAGCAGCCCCAGGACCACCAATGAGCAGTTCTTC
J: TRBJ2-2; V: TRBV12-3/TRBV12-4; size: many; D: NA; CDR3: CASSFGQGLTGELFF; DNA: TGTGCCAGCAGTTTTGGGCAGGGGTTAACCGGGGAGCTGTTTTTT
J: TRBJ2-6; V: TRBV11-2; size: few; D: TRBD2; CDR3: CASSLRLAGGGSGANVLTF; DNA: TGTGCCAGCAGTCTCCGTCTAGCGGGAGGTGGCTCTGGGGCCAACGTCCTGACTTTC
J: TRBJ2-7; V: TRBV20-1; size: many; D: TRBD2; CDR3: CSAPHPGLAEGEQYF; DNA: TGCAGTGCTCCTCACCCGGGACTAGCCGAGGGGGAGCAGTACTTC
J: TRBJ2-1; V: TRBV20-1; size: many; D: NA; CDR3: CSARDASRAPKQFF; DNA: TGCAGTGCTAGAGATGCATCCCGCGCCCCGAAGCAGTTCTTC
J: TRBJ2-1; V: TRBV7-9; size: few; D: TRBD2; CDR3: CASSRGGRDYNEQFF; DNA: TGTGCCAGCAGTAGGGGCGGGAGGGACTACAATGAGCAGTTCTTC
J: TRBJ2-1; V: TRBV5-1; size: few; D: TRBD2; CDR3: CASSLVGTSGSHEQFF; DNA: TGCGCCAGCAGCTTGGTGGGGACTAGCGGGAGCCATGAGCAGTTCTTC
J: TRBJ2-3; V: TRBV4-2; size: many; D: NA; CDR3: CASSQAGGGSYTDTQYF; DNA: TGTGCCAGCAGCCAAGCAGGTGGGGGCAGTTACACAGATACGCAGTATTTT
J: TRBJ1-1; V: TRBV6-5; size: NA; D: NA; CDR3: CASSYGRGISATEAFF; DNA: TGTGCCAGCAGTTACGGACGAGGGATAAGCGCCACTGAAGCTTTCTTT